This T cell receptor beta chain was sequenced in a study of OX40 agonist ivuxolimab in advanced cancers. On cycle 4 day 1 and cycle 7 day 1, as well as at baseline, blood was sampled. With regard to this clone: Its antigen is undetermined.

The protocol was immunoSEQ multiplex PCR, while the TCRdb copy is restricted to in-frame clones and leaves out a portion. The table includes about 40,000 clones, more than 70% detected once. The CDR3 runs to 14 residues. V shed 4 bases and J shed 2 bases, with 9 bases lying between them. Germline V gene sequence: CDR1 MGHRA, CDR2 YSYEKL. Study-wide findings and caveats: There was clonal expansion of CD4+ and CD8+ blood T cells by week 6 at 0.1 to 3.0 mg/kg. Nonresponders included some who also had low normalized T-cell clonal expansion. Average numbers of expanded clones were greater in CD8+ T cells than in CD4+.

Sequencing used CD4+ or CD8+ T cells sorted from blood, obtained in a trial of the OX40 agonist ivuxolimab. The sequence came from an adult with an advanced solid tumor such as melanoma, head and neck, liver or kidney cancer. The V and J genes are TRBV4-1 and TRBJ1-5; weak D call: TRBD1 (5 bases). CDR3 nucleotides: TGCGCCAGCAGCCGTACGGGGGGCAATCAGCCCCAGCATTTT. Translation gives CASSRTGGNQPQHF.